This passage covers 20 T cell receptor beta chains from one sample sequenced in a study of post-analysis software for immune sequencing data. Findings and caveats of the study: Five or six TRBV segments, TRBV5-6, TRBV5-1 and TRBV20-1 among them, were found more frequent in patients than controls.

Prepared libraries of TCR beta cDNA carried unique molecular identifiers. TCRdb re-called the PCR reads with MiXCR, one entry per CDR3 protein. Altogether about 760,000 distinct CDR3 sequences are present, roughly 29% being singletons, with the ten largest covering around 0.56%. Which antigens these TCRs recognize remains unknown. Sequencing was carried out using blood. All receptors derive from a girl between 10 and 17 years old with multiple sclerosis.

This clonotype appeared many times. The V gene is TRBV18, the J gene TRBJ2-5, with unresolved D. Deletions cut 0 bases from V and 2 bases from J, with 1 base between. The germline gives CDR1 KGHSH, CDR2 LQKENI. This CDR3 spans 12 amino acids. Here the CDR3 reads CASSPPQETQYF. The CDR3 DNA follows: TGTGCCAGCTCACCACCTCAAGAGACCCAGTACTTC. The full variable domain, in which reference TRBV18 and TRBJ2-5 provide the parts outside the CDR3, is NAGVMQNPRHLVRRRGQEARLRCSPMKGHSHVYWYRQLPEEGLKFMVYLQKENIIDESGMPKERFSAEFPKEGPSILRIQQVVRGDSAAYFCASSPPQETQYFGPGTRLLVL.

This clonotype showed up just a few times. The genes are TRBV5-6 and TRBJ1-2; TRBD1 aligns across 8 bases. The trim removed 3 bases at V and 0 bases at J, leaving 1 base unmatched. Germline V lookup: CDR1 SGHDT, CDR2 YYEEEE. This CDR3 comprises 14 residues. CDR3 sequence (DNA): TGTGCCAGCAGCTGGACAGGGTCTAACTATGGCTACACCTTC. Translating gives CASSWTGSNYGYTF.

This rearrangement joins TRBV7-9 to TRBJ1-2, with a tentative D call TRBD1 (5 bases). The CDR3 spans 15 residues. Germline V gives CDR1 SEHNR, CDR2 FQNEAQ (reference sequence). Trimming removed 3 bases from V and 0 bases from J, with 11 bases in between. The CDR3 protein is CASSFAGRANYGYTF. The CDR3 DNA reads as TGTGCCAGCAGCTTTGCAGGGCGGGCTAACTATGGCTACACCTTC.

This chain connects TRBV5-8 to TRBJ1-1, with no clear D. Looked up from germline, CDR1 is SGHTS and CDR2 is YDEGEE. The CDR3 length is 17 residues. Trimming left V 2 bases short and J 0 bases short, with 17 bases between. The CDR3 DNA reads as TGTGCCAGCAGCTTTAGGCAGCGCGACTATTTGAACACTGAAGCTTTCTTT. Amino acids: CASSFRQRDYLNTEAFF.

J is TRBJ2-7 and V is TRBV29-1; 10 bases are a match to TRBD2. V lost 7 bases and J lost 3; bases outside the gene matches: 3. The CDR3 is 12 amino acids. The germline gives CDR1 SQVTM, CDR2 ANQGSEA. The DNA for the CDR3 is TGCAGCGCTAGCGGGAGTGTCTACGAGCAGTACTTC. Translation: CSASGSVYEQYF.

The CDR3 sequence: CASRVGDHEKLFF. The CDR3 bases are TGTGCCAGTCGGGTAGGGGACCATGAAAAACTGTTTTTT. The gene calls are TRBV10-3 and TRBJ1-4; tentative D call: TRBD1 (5 bases). CDR3 size: 13 residues. V dropped 10 bases and J dropped 6 bases, with 15 bases sitting between them. Per germline, CDR1 ENHRY and CDR2 SYGVKD.

V is TRBV7-9 and J is TRBJ2-1, with D tentatively TRBD2 (7 bases). In germline, CDR1 is SEHNR, CDR2 FQNEAQ (reference sequence). The CDR3 is 13 residues long. Trimming pared 6 bases from V and 8 bases from J, leaving 14 bases between. This CDR3 is CASRAGGPDEQFF. CDR3 nucleotides: TGTGCCAGCAGGGCCGGGGGGCCGGATGAGCAGTTCTTC.

The CDR3 spells CSASLGYNQPQHF. CDR3 sequence (DNA): TGCAGTGCTAGTTTGGGGTACAATCAGCCCCAGCATTTT. This rearrangement joins TRBV20-1 to TRBJ1-5; D ambiguous. The V end lost 3 bases, the J end lost 3 bases, and 9 bases lay between the germline ends. The CDR3 has 13 residues. CDR1 and CDR2 (germline): DFQATT, SNEGSKA (reference sequence).

This sequence joins TRBV5-6 and TRBJ2-7; D may match TRBD1 or TRBD2 (5 bases each). With 4 bases removed from V and 0 bases from J, the gap between germline ends came to 14 bases. This CDR3 is built from 15 residues. Germline-derived CDR1 and CDR2 are SGHDT and YYEEEE. For the CDR3, the DNA is TGTGCCAGCAGCCCAGGGACGGATAGCTCCTACGAGCAGTACTTC. Amino acids: CASSPGTDSSYEQYF. The whole variable domain, remainder taken from reference TRBV5-6 and TRBJ2-7, is DAGVTQSPTHLIKTRGQQVTLRCSPKSGHDTVSWYQQALGQGPQFIFQYYEEEERQRGNFPDRFSGHQFPNYSSELNVNALLLGDSALYLCASSPGTDSSYEQYFGPGTRLTVT.

This clonotype was picked up a small number of times. The rearrangement links TRBV29-1 to TRBJ2-1; the D gene could be TRBD1 or TRBD2 (5 bases each). Germline V gene data show CDR1 as SQVTM and CDR2 as ANQGSEA. The CDR3 is 15 residues long. With 5 bases removed from V and 2 bases from J, the gap between germline ends came to 16 bases. CDR3: CSVPTGTLTYNEQFF. CDR3 sequence (DNA): TGCAGCGTTCCAACCGGGACCTTAACCTACAATGAGCAGTTCTTC.

This rearrangement joins TRBV5-6 to TRBJ2-6; 7 bases match TRBD2. J lost 0 bases, V lost 2 bases, and 5 bases had no gene match. This CDR3 region has 17 residues. The germline CDR1 and CDR2 sequences are SGHDT and YYEEEE. The CDR3 region has the DNA TGTGCCAGCAGCTTTTTGGGGAGGGACTCTGGGGCCAACGTCCTGACTTTC. It specifies CASSFLGRDSGANVLTF. Full variable domain (outside the CDR3, taken from reference TRBV5-6 and TRBJ2-6): DAGVTQSPTHLIKTRGQQVTLRCSPKSGHDTVSWYQQALGQGPQFIFQYYEEEERQRGNFPDRFSGHQFPNYSSELNVNALLLGDSALYLCASSFLGRDSGANVLTFGAGSRLTVL.

This sequence joins TRBV6-5 and TRBJ1-5; D not certain. This CDR3 has 15 residues. In germline, CDR1 is MNHEY, CDR2 SVGAGI. With 5 bases removed from V and 4 bases from J, the gap between germline ends came to 15 bases. DNA of the CDR3: TGTGCCAGCAGTGACCGATCGGGGATTAATCAGCCCCAGCATTTT. This encodes CASSDRSGINQPQHF.

This clonotype was observed a few times. This chain connects TRBV20-1 to TRBJ2-7; D ambiguous. Germline CDR1 is DFQATT and CDR2 is SNEGSKA (reference sequence). V was cut by 5 bases and J by 4 bases, with 18 bases left in between. The CDR3 runs to 14 residues. The CDR3 region has the DNA TGCAGTGCTGTAGACCGGATCCGAAATTACGAGCAGTACTTC. Encoded protein: CSAVDRIRNYEQYF.

There are a few counts of this clonotype. V and J are TRBV27 and TRBJ1-2; TRBD1 might be the D (6 bases). Per germline, CDR1 MNHEY and CDR2 SMNVEV (reference sequence). The germline V and J ends were trimmed by 2 bases and 6 bases, with 28 bases remaining between them. The CDR3 is 19 residues long. The CDR3, as DNA: TGTGCCAGCAGTTTAGACCCGGTAGGGGGGCGCAAGTATTGGGATGGCTACACCTTC. Translation: CASSLDPVGGRKYWDGYTF.

A word on this clonotype: Here the CDR3 omits its conserved ending phenylalanine or tryptophan, so a read error is the likely source. The chain uses TRBV5-1 and TRBJ1-5; 9 bases align to TRBD1. Germline V CDR1 and CDR2: SGHRS, YFSETQ. The ends lost 0 bases at V and 3 bases at J; junction bases unmatched: 1. The CDR3 is 15 amino acids. The CDR3 sequence: CASSLGDRANQPQHV. The DNA for the CDR3 is TGCGCCAGCAGCTTGGGGGACAGGGCCAATCAGCCCCAGCATGTT.

The chain employs TRBV7-2 and TRBJ1-5; D remains unclear. V lost 5 bases and J 7 bases, leaving 12 bases between the germline ends. This CDR3 has 13 residues. Per germline, CDR1 SGHTA and CDR2 FQGNSA. The CDR3 spells CASSPRQRQPQHF. CDR3 coding DNA: TGTGCCAGCAGCCCCCGGCAAAGGCAGCCCCAGCATTTT.

As concerns this clonotype: A much larger clone lies a single base off, so this may be a read error. The genes are TRBV7-6 and TRBJ2-1; tentative D call: TRBD2 (6 bases). Germline loops: CDR1 SGHVS, CDR2 FNYEAQ. The CDR3 sequence is 15 residues long. The CDR3 nucleotides are TGTGCCAACAGCCGGGAATCAGGGAGGTACAATGAGCAGTTCTTC. Its translation is CANSRESGRYNEQFF.

Only a few counts were recorded for this clonotype. The chain joins TRBV5-1 to TRBJ2-5, with 10 bases aligning to TRBD2. The CDR3 runs to 17 residues. J gave up 7 bases and V 0 bases, and 12 bases lay outside the gene matches. Germline CDR1 reads SGHRS; CDR2 reads YFSETQ. The CDR3 loop reads CASSLEPSGGTPGTQYF. For the CDR3, the DNA is TGCGCCAGCAGCTTGGAGCCTAGCGGGGGAACCCCAGGGACCCAGTACTTC.

This clonotype was counted once. The chain carries TRBV6-5 and TRBJ2-4; maybe TRBD1 (6 bases). The DNA end is more similar to TRBJ2-7, so the J call may be wrong. The germline gives CDR1 MNHEY, CDR2 SVGAGI. CDR3 length equals 12 residues. The CDR3 region has the DNA TGTGCCAGCAGATCTACAGGGAACGAGCAGTACTTC. This gives the protein CASRSTGNEQYF.

This chain connects TRBV28 to TRBJ2-1; 8 bases are a match to TRBD2. The CDR3 spans 16 residues. Trimming at V came to 3 bases and at J to 8 bases, leaving 12 bases not matched to a gene. Germline CDR1 reads MDHEN; CDR2 reads SYDVKM. The CDR3, as DNA: TGTGCCAGCAGTTTGATCTCGCGGGGGGAGGTTGATGAGCAGTTCTTC. As protein: CASSLISRGEVDEQFF.